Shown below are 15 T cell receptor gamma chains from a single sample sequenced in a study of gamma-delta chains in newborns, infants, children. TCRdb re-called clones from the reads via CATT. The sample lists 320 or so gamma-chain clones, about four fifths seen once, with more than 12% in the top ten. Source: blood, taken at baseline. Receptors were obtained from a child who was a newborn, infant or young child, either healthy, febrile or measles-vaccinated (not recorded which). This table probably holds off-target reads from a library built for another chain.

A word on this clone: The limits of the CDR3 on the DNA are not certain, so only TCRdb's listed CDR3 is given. CDR3 loop: CACDRMGALSWDTRQMFFGTGIKLF. J gene calling gave no result, while the V gene is TRGV9. Inclusive of both ends, the CDR3 amounts to 25 amino acids. Per germline, CDR1 GITISATS and CDR2 ISYDGTV (reference sequence).

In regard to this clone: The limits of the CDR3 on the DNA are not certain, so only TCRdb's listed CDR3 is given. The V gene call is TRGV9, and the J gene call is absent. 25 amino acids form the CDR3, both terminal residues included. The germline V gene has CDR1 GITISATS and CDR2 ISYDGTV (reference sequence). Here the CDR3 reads CACDSTGGSSWDTRQMFFGTGIKLF.

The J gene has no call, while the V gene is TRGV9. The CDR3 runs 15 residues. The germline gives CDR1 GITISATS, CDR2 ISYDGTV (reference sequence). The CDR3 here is CACDILGDTTAQLFF. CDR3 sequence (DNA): TGTGCCTGTGACATACTGGGGGATACGACAGCACAACTCTTCTTT.

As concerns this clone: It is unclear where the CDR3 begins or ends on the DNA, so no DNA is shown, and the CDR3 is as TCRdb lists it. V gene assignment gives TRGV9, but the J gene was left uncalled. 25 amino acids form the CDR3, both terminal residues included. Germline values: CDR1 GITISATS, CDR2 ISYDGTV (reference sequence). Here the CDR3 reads CACDVLGDNAWDTRQMFFGTGIKLF.

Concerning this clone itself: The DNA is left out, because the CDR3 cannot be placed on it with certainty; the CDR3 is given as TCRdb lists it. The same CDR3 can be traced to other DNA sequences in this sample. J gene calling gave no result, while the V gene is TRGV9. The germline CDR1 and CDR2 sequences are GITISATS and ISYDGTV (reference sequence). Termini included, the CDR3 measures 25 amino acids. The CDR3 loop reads CACDTYWGSSWDTRQMFFGTGIKLF.

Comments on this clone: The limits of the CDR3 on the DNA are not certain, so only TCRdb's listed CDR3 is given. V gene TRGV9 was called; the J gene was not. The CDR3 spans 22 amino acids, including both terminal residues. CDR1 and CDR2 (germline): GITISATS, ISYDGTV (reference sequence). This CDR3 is CACDWGTWDTRQMFFGTGIKLF.

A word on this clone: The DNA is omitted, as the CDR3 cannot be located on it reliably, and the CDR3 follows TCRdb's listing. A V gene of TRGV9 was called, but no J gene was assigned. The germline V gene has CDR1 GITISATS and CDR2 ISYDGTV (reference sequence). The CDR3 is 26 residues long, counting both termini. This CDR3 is CACDKLGDTSSWDTRQMFFGTGIKLF.

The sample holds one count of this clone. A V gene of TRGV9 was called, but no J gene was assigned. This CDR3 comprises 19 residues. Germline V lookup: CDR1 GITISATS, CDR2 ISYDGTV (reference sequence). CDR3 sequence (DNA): TGTGCCTGTGACACCGTGGGACTGGGGGATACTTCTTTGACAGCACAACTCTTCTTT. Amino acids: CACDTVGLGDTSLTAQLFF.

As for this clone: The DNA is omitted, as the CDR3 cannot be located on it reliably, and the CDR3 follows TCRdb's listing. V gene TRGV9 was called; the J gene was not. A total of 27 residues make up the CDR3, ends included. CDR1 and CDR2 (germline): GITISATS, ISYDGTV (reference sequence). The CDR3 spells CACDTLLGDTSSWDTRQMFFGTGIKLF.

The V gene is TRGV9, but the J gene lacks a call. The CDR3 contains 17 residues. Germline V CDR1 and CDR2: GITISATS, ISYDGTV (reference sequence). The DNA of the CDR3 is TGTGCCTGGGGTCCTACTGGGGGATACGACGGGGCAGCACAACTCTTCTTT. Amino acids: CAWGPTGGYDGAAQLFF.

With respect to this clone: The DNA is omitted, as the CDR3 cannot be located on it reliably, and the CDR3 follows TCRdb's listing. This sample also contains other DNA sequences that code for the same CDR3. This chain's CDR3 is CACDTVLGDTSSWDTRQMFFGTGIKLF. The V gene was identified as TRGV9, while no J gene was called. CDR1 GITISATS and CDR2 ISYDGTV come from the germline V gene (reference sequence). Both ends counted, the CDR3 spans 27 residues.

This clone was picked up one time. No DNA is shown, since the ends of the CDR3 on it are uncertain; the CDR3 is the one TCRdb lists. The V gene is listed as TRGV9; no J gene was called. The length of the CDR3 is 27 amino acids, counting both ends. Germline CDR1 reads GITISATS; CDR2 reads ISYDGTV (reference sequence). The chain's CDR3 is CACDTTGGYARSWDTRQMFFGTGIKLF.

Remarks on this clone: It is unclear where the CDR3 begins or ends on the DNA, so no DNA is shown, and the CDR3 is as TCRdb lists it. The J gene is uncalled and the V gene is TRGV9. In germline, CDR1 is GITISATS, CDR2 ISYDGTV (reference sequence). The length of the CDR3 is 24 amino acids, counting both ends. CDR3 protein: CAFRLGIRSWDTRQMFFGTGIKLF.

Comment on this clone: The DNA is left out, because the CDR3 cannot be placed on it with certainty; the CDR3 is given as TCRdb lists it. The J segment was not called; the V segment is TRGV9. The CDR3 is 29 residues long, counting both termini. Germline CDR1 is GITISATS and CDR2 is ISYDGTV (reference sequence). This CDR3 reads CACDTVLGDTQESSWDTRQMFFGTGIKLF.

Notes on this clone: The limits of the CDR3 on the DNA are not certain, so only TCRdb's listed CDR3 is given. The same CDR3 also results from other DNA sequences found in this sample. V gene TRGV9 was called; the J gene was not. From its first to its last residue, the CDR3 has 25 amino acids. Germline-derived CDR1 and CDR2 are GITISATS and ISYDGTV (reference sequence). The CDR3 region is CACDTGGYASWDTRQMFFGTGIKLF.